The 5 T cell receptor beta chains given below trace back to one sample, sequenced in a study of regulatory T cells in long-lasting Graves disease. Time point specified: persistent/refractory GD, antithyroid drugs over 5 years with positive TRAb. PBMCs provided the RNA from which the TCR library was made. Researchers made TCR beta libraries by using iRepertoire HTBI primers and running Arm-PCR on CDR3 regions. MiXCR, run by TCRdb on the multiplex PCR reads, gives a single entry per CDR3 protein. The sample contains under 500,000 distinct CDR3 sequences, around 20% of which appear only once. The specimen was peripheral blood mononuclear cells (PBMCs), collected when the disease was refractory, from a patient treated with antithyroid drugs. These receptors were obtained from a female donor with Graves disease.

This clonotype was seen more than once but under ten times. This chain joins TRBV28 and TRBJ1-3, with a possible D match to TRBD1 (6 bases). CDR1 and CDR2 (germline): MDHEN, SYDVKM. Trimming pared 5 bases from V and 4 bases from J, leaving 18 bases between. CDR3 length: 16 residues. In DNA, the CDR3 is TGTGCCAGCAGTCGAGGAGACAGGCTTCCGGGAAACACCATATATTTT. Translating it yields CASSRGDRLPGNTIYF.

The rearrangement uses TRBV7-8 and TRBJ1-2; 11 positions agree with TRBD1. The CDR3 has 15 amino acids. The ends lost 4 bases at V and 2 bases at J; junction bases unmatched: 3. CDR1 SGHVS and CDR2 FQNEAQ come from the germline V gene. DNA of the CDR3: TGTGCCAGCAGCTCGGACAGGGGGCCCAACTATGGCTACACCTTC. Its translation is CASSSDRGPNYGYTF. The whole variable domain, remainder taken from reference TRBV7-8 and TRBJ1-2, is GAGVSQSPRYKVAKRGQDVALRCDPISGHVSLFWYQQALGQGPEFLTYFQNEAQLDKSGLPSDRFFAERPEGSVSTLKIQRTQQEDSAVYLCASSSDRGPNYGYTFGSGTRLTVV.

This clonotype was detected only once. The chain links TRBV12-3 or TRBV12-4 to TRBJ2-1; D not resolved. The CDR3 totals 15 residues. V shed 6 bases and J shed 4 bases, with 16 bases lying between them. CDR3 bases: TGTGCCAGCAGCACCCGACTCGACCCTTACAATGAGCAGTTCTTC. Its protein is CASSTRLDPYNEQFF.

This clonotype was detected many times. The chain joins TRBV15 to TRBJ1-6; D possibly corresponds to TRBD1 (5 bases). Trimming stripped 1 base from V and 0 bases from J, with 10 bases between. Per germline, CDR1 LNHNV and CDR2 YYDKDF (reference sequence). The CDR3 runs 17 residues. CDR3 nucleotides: TGTGCCACCAGCAGAGTAACAGGAAGCTCCTATAATTCACCCCTCCACTTT. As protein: CATSRVTGSSYNSPLHF.

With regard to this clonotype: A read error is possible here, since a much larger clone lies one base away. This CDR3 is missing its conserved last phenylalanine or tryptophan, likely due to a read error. CDR3 loop: CASSTNSEETQYS. DNA for the CDR3: TGTGCCAGCAGCACTAACTCGGAAGAGACCCAGTACTCC. This chain joins TRBV7-2 and TRBJ2-5; no reliable D call. This CDR3 is 13 amino acids long. Trimming pared 5 bases from V and 3 bases from J, leaving 10 bases between. CDR1 and CDR2 from the germline V gene are SGHTA and FQGNSA.